This TCR beta chain was obtained from a study of glioma-infiltrating T cells (dated by TCRdb to about 2016). With respect to the entire study: The low-grade gliomas were WHO grade II oligodendrogliomas or astrocytomas, while the glioblastomas were WHO grade IV tumors sampled at initial diagnosis rather than at recurrent diagnosis. Glioma patients received dexamethasone for six or fewer days before surgery. The paired cohort comprised three low-grade glioma patients, 7 or 8 primary glioblastoma patients and three non-glioma patients contributing non-neoplastic brain tissue. Each tissue-infiltrating repertoire was compared with the same patient's peripheral blood repertoire to measure divergence between tissue and blood T-cell populations. Glioma tissue, non-neoplastic brain tissue and matched peripheral blood mononuclear cells were used as sources from which TCR alpha- and beta-chain repertoires were sequenced. The sequencing target for blood libraries was about 4.5- to 10-fold coverage of roughly 980,000 peripheral T cells. Overall study outcomes, separate from this receptor: Group comparisons rested on small numbers: three non-neoplastic, three low-grade glioma and roughly eight glioblastoma patients. Very few CDR3 sequences were shared between tissue and blood, attributed to high CDR3 diversity and limited sampling. Patients with low tissue-blood divergence were marked by a signature set of shared blood CDR3 motifs, and this signature set was depleted in highly divergent patients. VJ-independent divergence between tissue and blood was below expectation in non-neoplastic patients but above expectation in all gliomas, especially low-grade gliomas.

The iRepertoire nested amplicon-rescue multiplex PCR (arm-PCR) platform was used to amplify TCR alpha and beta CDR3 regions from RNA. The input for one-step reverse transcription and amplification was about 90-400 ng of tissue mRNA or PBMC total RNA. After bead purification, a secondary multiplex PCR added Illumina adapters, and libraries were gel-purified between 200 and 400 bp. Internal 6-nucleotide barcodes were carried by the libraries and were used for demultiplexing. Sequencing of libraries was performed on an Illumina MiSeq with 2x220 or 2x250 nucleotide paired-end reads. The original methods were these. Paired reads were merged with FLASH 1.2.11 and aligned to the GRCh37 human genome with BWA-MEM before extracting TRA and TRB reads. For V and J assignment, an IMGT-derived reference of cassette sequences and CDR3 motifs that included pseudogenes was used. Three-frame translation of reads was performed, and productive CDR3s were defined as those with a C...FGXG motif and no stop codons. A clonotype was defined as a unique combination of a V-J cassette pair and a CDR3 amino acid sequence. Reads were filtered by Hamming distance, thresholded by each sample's sequence error rate in mapped regions. TCRdb applied fastp at Q25 and MiXCR to the public reads, then kept only in-frame beta chains. For every CDR3 protein sequence, its rows merge into one entry that carries the most common genes and DNA. TCRdb assigned the V and J calls; the authors' analysis was not used. Here the sample has a few hundred thousand distinct CDR3 sequences; about two fifths occur a single time. Around 11% of the sample goes to the ten largest clones.

Immediately after resection, surgical brain or tumor specimens were cryofrozen in liquid nitrogen, with peripheral blood cells collected concurrently. As concerns this clonotype: No cognate antigen has been identified for it. This may come from a read error, since a much larger clone is one base off.

As encoded in the germline V gene, CDR1 is MNHEY while CDR2 is SVGEGT. From its cysteine to its phenylalanine, the CDR3 spans 14 amino acids. Only the CDR3 part of the read is kept: 42 bases, read in frame from the first base. This chain is built from TRBV6-2 or TRBV6-3 and TRBJ1-1; the D region possibly corresponds to TRBD1 (5 bases align). This sequence originates from a human donor with low-grade glioma or glioblastoma, undergoing nonglioma brain surgery, or in good health (not recorded which). The sample consisted of glioma tissue, nonneoplastic brain tissue, or PBMCs (not recorded which). The CDR3 in this case is CVSSLAGLNTEAFF. The sequence in DNA is TGTGTCAGCAGTTTAGCAGGGCTGAACACTGAAGCTTTCTTT.